A selection of T cell receptor beta chains follows, all from one sample in a study of molecular identifiers for immune sequencing clone quantification. TCRdb reprocessed the PCR reads with MiXCR, giving one entry per CDR3 protein. The table includes about 100,000 distinct CDR3 sequences, about 21% detected once. The sample comprised naive CD8+ T cells from blood, with Jurkat cell RNA spiked in. These receptors originate from a human donor in good health. Some libraries in this study had Jurkat cell RNA spiked in. The CDR3 runs from the conserved cysteine through the conserved F or W. Each record gives: V gene, clone size, J gene, D gene, CDR3 DNA, CDR3 protein. A D gene is named only where the DNA matches it firmly. Size is omitted from some rows. Given values are once, few, many or a class for expanded clones.

>TRBV7-9|-|TRBJ1-5|-
TGTGCCAGCAGCTCCGGAGGGACACATCAGCCCCGGCATTTT
CASSSGGTHQPRHF
>TRBV4-3|few|TRBJ2-1|TRBD1
TGCGCCAGCAGCCTAGGGGGACAGGGGGATCTCGATGAGCAGTTCTTC
CASSLGGQGDLDEQFF
>TRBV14|few|TRBJ2-1|TRBD2
TGTGCCAGCAGCCAAGACGGACTAGCGGGGGACTACAATGAGCAGTTCTTC
CASSQDGLAGDYNEQFF
>TRBV3-2|-|TRBJ1-1|-
TGTGCCAGCAGCCTCCGTCTTACAGGGGGGGTACCTATGAACACTGAAGCTTTCTTT
CASSLRLTGGVPMNTEAFF
>TRBV20-1|many|TRBJ2-7|-
TGCAGTGCTAGAGAGGCTAGTATAATCTACGAGCAGTACTTC
CSAREASIIYEQYF
>TRBV5-1|-|TRBJ1-1|TRBD1
TGCGCCAGCAGCTCCACAGGGGGCGCGAACACTGAAGCTTTCTTT
CASSSTGGANTEAFF
>TRBV28|many|TRBJ2-3|-
TGTGCCAGCAGGAGATTTGACAGGAGGCCTCCAGATACGCAGTATTTT
CASRRFDRRPPDTQYF
>TRBV27|many|TRBJ1-1|-
TGTGCCAGCAGTCCCACAGGGCCGAACACTGAAGCTTTCTTT
CASSPTGPNTEAFF
>TRBV20-1|many|TRBJ2-7|-
TGCAGTGCCACGACTACCGCGAGCTCCTACGAGCAGTACTTC
CSATTTASSYEQYF
>TRBV4-3|-|TRBJ2-1|-
TGCGCCAGCAGCCAAGATGCTAGCTGGGTCTCCTACAATGAGCAGTTCTTC
CASSQDASWVSYNEQFF
>TRBV7-9|-|TRBJ2-3|-
TGTGCCAGCAGCCCGCAGAACACTGATACGCGGTATTTT
CASSPQNTDTRYF
>TRBV29-1|many|TRBJ2-5|TRBD2
TGCAGCGTTGAAATCCTGACTAGCGGGGGCCACGAAGGGTGGGCCCAGTACTTC
CSVEILTSGGHEGWAQYF
>TRBV9|-|TRBJ1-1|-
TGTGCCAGCAGCGTGGGACGGGGGAACACTGAAGCTTTCTTT
CASSVGRGNTEAFF
>TRBV20-1|few|TRBJ2-1|-
TGCAGTGCTAGACCTACCGGGACCGCTATGTACAATGAGCAGTTCTTC
CSARPTGTAMYNEQFF
>TRBV20-1|many|TRBJ2-4|TRBD1
TGCAGTGCCAGAGACAGGGAAGACTTAGCCAAAAACATTCAGTACTTC
CSARDREDLAKNIQYF
>TRBV2|many|TRBJ1-1|TRBD1
TGTGCCAGCAGTGAAGTCCCACCTTGGGGACAGAATCTGAGGAACACTGAAGCTTTCTTT
CASSEVPPWGQNLRNTEAFF
>TRBV5-5|many|TRBJ2-3|TRBD1
TGTGCCAGCAGCTTGGATATGGGGATTTTCAGGGGGCCCTTGGGTGATACGCAGTATTTT
CASSLDMGIFRGPLGDTQYF
>TRBV7-9|many|TRBJ2-7|-
TGTGCCAGCAGCTCGGCCCTTGGGACGGGGGACTACGAGCAGTACTTC
CASSSALGTGDYEQYF
>TRBV13|many|TRBJ2-5|-
TGTGCCAGCAGCCACGAGGGGGAATTGAAGGAGACCCAGTACTTC
CASSHEGELKETQYF
>TRBV18|many|TRBJ2-6|-
TGTGCCAGCTCACCACCGAGGGCTTCTGGGGCCAACGTCCTGACTTTC
CASSPPRASGANVLTF
>TRBV11-2|-|TRBJ2-7|TRBD1
TGTGCCAGCAGCCGACAAGGACAGGGATTCTACGAGCAGTACTTC
CASSRQGQGFYEQYF
>TRBV9|many|TRBJ1-1|-
TGTGCCAGCAGCGTAGAGGACACGTCGAACACTGAAGCTTTCTTT
CASSVEDTSNTEAFF
>TRBV20-1|once|TRBJ2-2|-
TGCAGTGTTCGATCGGGGAGAAACACCGGGGAGCTGGTTTTT
CSVRSGRNTGELVF
>TRBV29-1|many|TRBJ2-7|-
TGCAGCGTATGTCCGCAGGGGACCTACGAGCAGTACTTC
CSVCPQGTYEQYF
>TRBV4-3|many|TRBJ2-7|-
TGCGCCAGCGTCACAGGGTTCTACGAGCAGTACTTC
CASVTGFYEQYF
>TRBV5-4|many|TRBJ2-1|-
TGTGCCAGCAGCGCGTATGGTGAGCAGTTCTTC
CASSAYGEQFF
>TRBV6-2/TRBV6-3|many|TRBJ2-7|-
TGTGCCAGCAGTTCATCCGCGGGACTCTACGAGCAGTACTTC
CASSSSAGLYEQYF
>TRBV18|-|TRBJ2-7|TRBD1
TGTGCCAGCTCATTGGACAGGGGGCGCGGAGGGAGGGACGAGCAGTACTTC
CASSLDRGRGGRDEQYF
>TRBV4-1|few|TRBJ2-1|-
TGCGCCAGCAGCCAAGATACCCTGGAGCAGTTCTTC
CASSQDTLEQFF
>TRBV27|few|TRBJ2-7|-
TGTGCCAGCAGTTTAGGGGCAGGGGCCTACGAGCAGTACTTC
CASSLGAGAYEQYF
>TRBV4-1|many|TRBJ1-1|-
TGCGCCAGCAGCCACCTGTCACCGAACACTGAAGCTTTCTTT
CASSHLSPNTEAFF
>TRBV13|-|TRBJ1-2|-
TGTGCCAGCAGCTTCTCAGGAAACTATGGCTACACCTTC
CASSFSGNYGYTF
>TRBV20-1|many|TRBJ2-7|TRBD2
TGCAGTGCTAGTCTGGTTGCCCTAGCGGGAGTGGGGTACGAGCAGTACTTC
CSASLVALAGVGYEQYF
>TRBV10-3|-|TRBJ1-2|-
TGTGCCATCAGTGACACTGGTCGCTCTTATGGCTACACCTTC
CAISDTGRSYGYTF
>TRBV7-9|-|TRBJ2-6|TRBD1
TGTGCCAGCAGCTTAACTGGCGGGACAGGGGCCTCCTCTGGGGCCAACGTCCTGACTTTC
CASSLTGGTGASSGANVLTF
>TRBV4-1|few|TRBJ2-7|TRBD1
TGCGCCAGCAGCCAAGACTACGTGTCGGGACAGGGGTTCCACGAGCAGTACTTC
CASSQDYVSGQGFHEQYF
>TRBV5-1|many|TRBJ1-1|-
TGCGCCAGCAGCTTGTCGTACACAGGGTTCACTGAAGCTTTCTTT
CASSLSYTGFTEAFF
>TRBV20-1|many|TRBJ2-1|-
TGCAGTGCCTCTCCCCCCGCGAGGCATGAGCAGTTCTTC
CSASPPARHEQFF
>TRBV3-1|many|TRBJ2-7|TRBD1
TGTGCCAGCAGCCAATCATACGCACAGGGGGCTTACGAGCAGTACTTC
CASSQSYAQGAYEQYF
>TRBV6-5|many|TRBJ2-3|-
TGTGCCAGCAGTTACTTTGGGATTATGACAGATACGCAGTATTTT
CASSYFGIMTDTQYF
>TRBV5-5|many|TRBJ1-4|-
TGTGCCAGCAGCTTGGAGGCCCAGGGACTCAATGAAAAACTGTTTTTT
CASSLEAQGLNEKLFF
>TRBV12-1|few|TRBJ2-3|-
TGTGCCAGCAGTTGTTTTAGCGGCAGCACAGATACGCAGTATTTT
CASSCFSGSTDTQYF
>TRBV28|many|TRBJ2-7|TRBD2
TGTGCCAGCAGTTTACCAGCGGGAGGGCGCGAGCAGTACTTC
CASSLPAGGREQYF
>TRBV7-3|-|TRBJ2-2|-
TGTGCCAGCAGCTTAAGTGGGCCCGGGGAGCTGTTTTTT
CASSLSGPGELFF
>TRBV14|many|TRBJ2-1|-
TGTGCCAGCAGCCCGTCGTCCTACAATGAGCAGTTCTTC
CASSPSSYNEQFF
>TRBV18|many|TRBJ1-1|TRBD1
TGTGCCAGCTCACCACCGATACAGGGGGCAACTGAAGCTTTCTTT
CASSPPIQGATEAFF
>TRBV25-1|few|TRBJ2-7|TRBD1
TGTGCCAGCAGAACAGGGGATGTCTACGAGCAGTACTTC
CASRTGDVYEQYF
>TRBV5-6|once|TRBJ2-1|TRBD2
TGTGCCAGCAGCCAGGGACTAGCGGAATACAATGAGCAGTTCTTC
CASSQGLAEYNEQFF
>TRBV5-1|many|TRBJ1-1|TRBD1
TGCGCCAGCGCCATATCACAGGGGAATGAAGCTTTCTTT
CASAISQGNEAFF
>TRBV2|many|TRBJ2-3|-
TGTGCCAGCAACCCCCGGGACAGCACAGATACGCAGTATTTT
CASNPRDSTDTQYF
>TRBV11-3|many|TRBJ2-3|TRBD2
TGTGCCAGCAGCCCTCGTCCGGCGGGGGTGCAGTATTTT
CASSPRPAGVQYF
>TRBV27|once|TRBJ2-1|-
TGTGCCAGCAGTTTACAGGAGGGCCTTAATGAGCAGTTCTTC
CASSLQEGLNEQFF
>TRBV4-1|-|TRBJ1-1|-
TGCGCCAGCACCTTCGATATCAGCATTAACACTGAAGCTTTCTTT
CASTFDISINTEAFF
>TRBV6-5|many|TRBJ2-1|TRBD1
TGTGCCAGCAGTTACCGGGACAGGGGGGACACTGAGCAGTTCTTC
CASSYRDRGDTEQFF